These 26 T cell receptor beta chains originate from one sample sequenced in a study of cytomegalovirus exposure and HLA in healthy donors. Use of 60 Vbeta and 13 Jbeta primers characterized the PCR. The data were produced by immunoSEQ multiplex PCR, yet TCRdb's version contains in-frame clones alone and is incomplete. The data show about 160,000 clones, almost 80% seen once. The sequenced sample was PBMCs. The receptor set was obtained from a man between 25 and 39 years old in good health and CMV-seronegative.

A few counts support this clone. This chain connects TRBV28 to TRBJ2-7; 7 bases fit TRBD1. V trimming: 6 bases; J trimming: 0 bases; junction bases outside the gene matches: 8. This CDR3 region has 15 residues. The germline CDR1 and CDR2 sequences are MDHEN and SYDVKM. CDR3 loop: CASSPTGADSYEQYF. The CDR3 coding sequence is TGTGCCAGCAGCCCAACAGGGGCGGACTCCTACGAGCAGTACTTC. Full variable domain (outside the CDR3, taken from reference TRBV28 and TRBJ2-7): DVKVTQSSRYLVKRTGEKVFLECVQDMDHENMFWYRQDPGLGLRLIYFSYDVKMKEKGDIPEGYSVSREKKERFSLILESASTNQTSMYLCASSPTGADSYEQYFGPGTRLTVT.

The V gene is TRBV28, the J gene TRBJ2-7; 7 positions agree with TRBD1. V lost 3 bases and J lost 7; bases outside the gene matches: 12. From germline, CDR1 is MDHEN and CDR2 SYDVKM. The CDR3 is made up of 15 amino acids. CDR3 sequence reads: CASSFLGQEAGEQYF. The CDR3, as DNA: TGTGCCAGCAGTTTCCTCGGACAGGAGGCCGGGGAGCAGTACTTC.

The CDR3 region is CASSFPDRIDNEQFF. The CDR3 nucleotides are TGTGCCAGCAGTTTCCCCGACAGGATCGACAATGAGCAGTTCTTC. The J gene is TRBJ2-1, the V gene TRBV28; TRBD1 might be the D (6 bases). The CDR3 runs 15 residues. Trimming cost V 3 bases and J 5 bases, with 14 bases left between them. Per germline, CDR1 MDHEN and CDR2 SYDVKM. Full variable domain (remainder filled in from reference TRBV28 and TRBJ2-1): DVKVTQSSRYLVKRTGEKVFLECVQDMDHENMFWYRQDPGLGLRLIYFSYDVKMKEKGDIPEGYSVSREKKERFSLILESASTNQTSMYLCASSFPDRIDNEQFFGPGTRLTVL.

The chain is built from TRBV10-1 and TRBJ2-7, with a weak D call TRBD2 (6 bases). CDR1 is WNHNN, CDR2 SYGVQD, per germline (reference sequence). There are 14 residues in the CDR3. Between the trimmed V and J ends, which lost 0 bases and 2 bases, there was a span of 8 bases. CDR3 bases: TGCGCCAGCAGTGAGTCGGGACTCCCCTACGAGCAGTACTTC. Translating gives CASSESGLPYEQYF.

This sequence joins TRBV14 and TRBJ1-1; a possible D gene is TRBD1 (6 bases). Between the trimmed V and J ends, which lost 6 bases and 3 bases, there was a span of 17 bases. The germline gives CDR1 SGHDN, CDR2 FVKESK. CDR3 length: 15 amino acids. This chain's CDR3 is CASSLSRGWDTEAFF. DNA for the CDR3: TGTGCCAGCAGTCTGAGCAGGGGCTGGGACACTGAAGCTTTCTTT.

This chain links TRBV18 with TRBJ1-3, with a weak D call TRBD1 (6 bases). V was trimmed by 3 bases and J by 9 bases, leaving 18 bases between them. Germline-derived CDR1 and CDR2 are KGHSH and LQKENI. The CDR3 spans 15 residues. CDR3 sequence reads: CASSPPGPGGRTIYF. CDR3 sequence (DNA): TGTGCCAGCTCACCCCCCGGGCCGGGGGGGCGCACCATATATTTT.

The rearrangement uses TRBV11-3 and TRBJ2-7; TRBD2 agrees at 7 bases. The CDR3 extends over 15 amino acids. Germline CDR1 is SGHNT and CDR2 is YENEEA. The junction had 9 bases not matched to a gene; V was cut back by 5 bases and J by 2 bases. The CDR3, as DNA: TGTGCCAGCAGCCCTGGGGCTAGCGGTCCCTACGAGCAGTACTTC. Its translation is CASSPGASGPYEQYF.

V and J are TRBV14 and TRBJ1-3; D is uncertain. Germline values: CDR1 SGHDN, CDR2 FVKESK. V was trimmed by 0 bases and J by 4 bases, leaving 10 bases between them. This CDR3 spans 15 amino acids. The CDR3 reads CASSQDAASGNTIYF. In DNA form, the CDR3 reads TGTGCCAGCAGCCAAGATGCAGCGTCGGGAAACACCATATATTTT.

The chain employs TRBV15 and TRBJ2-5, with a weak D call TRBD1 (5 bases). CDR3 length equals 12 residues. Trimming stripped 11 bases from V and 5 bases from J, with 15 bases between. Germline assignment: CDR1 LNHNV and CDR2 YYDKDF (reference sequence). The CDR3 loop reads CAAGAGRETQYF. The CDR3 DNA is TGTGCCGCCGGAGCAGGGCGGGAGACCCAGTACTTC. Using reference TRBV15 and TRBJ2-5 for the parts outside the CDR3, the full variable domain is DAMVIQNPRYQVTQFGKPVTLSCSQTLNHNVMYWYQQKSSQAPKLLFHYYDKDFNNEADTPDNFQSRRPNTSFCFLDIRSPGLGDTAMYLCAAGAGRETQYFGPGTRLLVL.

This chain links TRBV19 with TRBJ2-1, with 14 bases fitting TRBD2. Trimming cost V 8 bases and J 7 bases; bases outside gene matches: 1. There are 13 residues in the CDR3. CDR1 and CDR2 from the germline V gene are LNHDA and SQIVND (reference sequence). The CDR3 is CASGTSGRNEQFF. In DNA, the CDR3 is TGTGCCAGTGGGACTAGCGGGAGAAATGAGCAGTTCTTC.

This chain links TRBV27 with TRBJ2-1, with D unresolved. This CDR3 contains 15 residues. With 8 bases removed from V and 0 bases from J, the gap between germline ends came to 14 bases. CDR1 and CDR2 (germline): MNHEY, SMNVEV (reference sequence). CDR3 loop: CASCMVPISYNEQFF. For the CDR3, the DNA is TGTGCCAGCTGCATGGTCCCTATCTCCTACAATGAGCAGTTCTTC.

The chain combines TRBV19 with TRBJ1-4; D gene unclear. With 3 bases removed from V and 4 bases from J, the gap between germline ends came to 9 bases. This CDR3 has 14 residues. Germline CDR1 LNHDA, CDR2 SQIVND (reference sequence). The DNA for the CDR3 is TGTGCCAGTAGTATCCGACGGGTTAATGAAAAACTGTTTTTT. The encoded protein is CASSIRRVNEKLFF.

The rearrangement links TRBV4-3 to TRBJ2-7; 10 bases are shared with TRBD1. Germline loops: CDR1 LGHNA, CDR2 YSLEER. J lost 3 bases, V lost 0 bases, and 11 bases had no gene match. The CDR3 is 18 residues long. The DNA for the CDR3 is TGCGCCAGCAGCCAAGATGCCCGTGGGACAGGGGTAGTCTACGAGCAGTACTTC. This encodes CASSQDARGTGVVYEQYF.

The chain joins TRBV2 to TRBJ1-4; 7 nucleotides agree with TRBD1. With 8 bases clipped from V and 0 bases from J, the junction kept 9 bases outside the gene matches. This CDR3 region has 16 residues. Germline V lookup: CDR1 SNHLY, CDR2 FYNNEI. The CDR3 DNA reads as TGTGCCAGCGCGGTCGACAGGGCCCCAACTAATGAAAAACTGTTTTTT. It specifies CASAVDRAPTNEKLFF.

This chain joins TRBV4-3 and TRBJ2-2; TRBD1 matches at 7 bases. V shed 3 bases, J shed 6 bases, and the junction held 16 bases outside the gene matches. Germline CDR1 LGHNA, CDR2 YSLEER. The CDR3 totals 18 residues. CDR3 coding DNA: TGCGCCAGCAGCCATCCCAAAGGGGTACAGGGGTGGGCCGGGGAGCTGTTTTTT. This sequence encodes CASSHPKGVQGWAGELFF.

The J gene is TRBJ1-6, the V gene TRBV9, with 8 bases fitting TRBD1. The CDR3 length is 13 residues. CDR1 SGDLS and CDR2 YYNGEE come from the germline V gene. V gave up 4 bases and J gave up 11 bases; unmatched junction bases: 5. The CDR3 bases are TGTGCCAGCAGCTTCACAGGGGGTCCACCCCTCCACTTT. It codes for CASSFTGGPPLHF. Full variable domain (remainder filled in from reference TRBV9 and TRBJ1-6): DSGVTQTPKHLITATGQRVTLRCSPRSGDLSVYWYQQSLDQGLQFLIQYYNGEERAKGNILERFSAQQFPDLHSELNLSSLELGDSALYFCASSFTGGPPLHFGNGTRLTVT.

About this clone: One end of the junction fails to match germline, which may point to a read error. DNA of the CDR3: TGTGCCATCAGCTTTAATTCAGGGCAAGAGACCCAGTACTTC. Protein product: CAISFNSGQETQYF. The V call is TRBV7-8, the J call TRBJ2-5; tentative D call: TRBD1 (5 bases). Germline V lookup: CDR1 SGHVS, CDR2 FQNEAQ. There are 14 residues in the CDR3.

This clone was found a few times. The chain carries TRBV4-1 and TRBJ2-1, with 12 bases lining up with TRBD2. The CDR3 sequence is 20 residues long. CDR1 MGHRA and CDR2 YSYEKL come from the germline V gene. Trimming cost V 2 bases and J 9 bases; bases outside gene matches: 20. DNA of the CDR3: TGCGCCAGCAGCCAACAGCCCGGGACTAGCGGGCCCTATACTCGTAGTGAGCAGTTCTTC. Its protein product is CASSQQPGTSGPYTRSEQFF.

This clone came up a few times. The CDR3 DNA reads TGCGCCAGCAGCCGGTCCGGGACAGGGGGCAACGAGCAGTACTTC. Its protein product is CASSRSGTGGNEQYF. The V call is TRBV4-1, the J call TRBJ2-7; 12 nucleotides agree with TRBD1. CDR1 is MGHRA and CDR2 is YSYEKL in the germline V gene. Trimming cost V 4 bases and J 5 bases; bases outside gene matches: 6. CDR3 size: 15 residues.

The chain links TRBV28 to TRBJ1-2, with 8 bases identical to TRBD1. V lost 6 bases and J lost 9; bases outside the gene matches: 6. The CDR3 totals 12 residues. The V gene's germline CDR1 is MDHEN and CDR2 SYDVKM. CDR3 coding DNA: TGTGCCAGCAGGGGACAGGATGCGAGCTACACCTTC. Amino acids: CASRGQDASYTF.

This rearrangement joins TRBV7-2 to TRBJ2-5; no definite D call. Trimming removed 7 bases from V and 1 base from J, with 10 bases in between. The CDR3 is made up of 13 amino acids. Germline loops: CDR1 SGHTA, CDR2 FQGNSA. The CDR3 DNA reads as TGTGCCAGCACCCGGAGCCCCCAAGAGACCCAGTACTTC. Translating it yields CASTRSPQETQYF.

The genes are TRBV28 and TRBJ2-2; the match to TRBD1 covers 8 bases. CDR3 length: 16 residues. The V segment lost 0 bases and the J segment 0 bases; nucleotides outside the gene matches: 0. Germline assignment: CDR1 MDHEN and CDR2 SYDVKM. Here the CDR3 reads CASSLWGQANTGELFF. The DNA for the CDR3 is TGTGCCAGCAGTTTATGGGGACAGGCGAACACCGGGGAGCTGTTTTTT.

The chain couples TRBV28 to TRBJ2-1, with 8 bases identical to TRBD2. Looked up from germline, CDR1 is MDHEN and CDR2 is SYDVKM. This CDR3 is built from 18 residues. V shed 5 bases and J 7 bases; nucleotides not matched to a gene: 19. CDR3 DNA sequence: TGTGCCAGCAGTCCCGTTTCCGGGAGGGCCGACAAGGGGAATGAGCAGTTCTTC. Translation: CASSPVSGRADKGNEQFF.

This clone occurred a few times. CDR3 DNA: TGTGCCAGAAGCTTACAGGGGGCTAACTATGGCTACACCTTC. Encoded protein: CARSLQGANYGYTF. V usage is TRBV5-3 and J usage is TRBJ1-2; 8 nucleotides match TRBD1. TRBV5-3 is placed among ORFs of uncertain function. The CDR3 consists of 14 residues. V dropped 2 bases and J dropped 0; count of bases not matched to a gene: 0.

V gene TRBV30 combines with J gene TRBJ1-4, with a possible D match to TRBD1 (6 bases). The V gene lost 0 bases and the J gene lost 7 bases, with 12 bases spanning the gap. Germline lookup yields CDR1 GTSNPN and CDR2 SVGIG (reference sequence). CDR3 size: 14 residues. CDR3 DNA: TGTGCCTGGAGTGTAAAGAGGGGGAGTGAAAAACTGTTTTTT. Amino acids: CAWSVKRGSEKLFF. The complete variable domain, with remaining parts taken from reference TRBV30 and TRBJ1-4, reads SQTIHQWPATLVQPVGSPLSLECTVEGTSNPNLYWYRQAAGRGLQLLFYSVGIGQISSEVPQNLSASRPQDRQFILSSKKLLLSDSGFYLCAWSVKRGSEKLFFGSGTQLSVL.

As regards this clone: The conserved phenylalanine or tryptophan is not found at the CDR3 terminus, so this likely reflects a read error. The chain recombines TRBV9 with TRBJ1-1, with D perhaps matching TRBD1 (6 bases). The CDR3 is 14 amino acids. Germline loops: CDR1 SGDLS, CDR2 YYNGEE. With 3 bases removed from V and 1 base from J, the gap between germline ends came to 10 bases. CDR3 in DNA: TGTGCCAGCAGCGAAGGACAGACGAACACTGAAGCTTTCCTT. This translates into CASSEGQTNTEAFL.